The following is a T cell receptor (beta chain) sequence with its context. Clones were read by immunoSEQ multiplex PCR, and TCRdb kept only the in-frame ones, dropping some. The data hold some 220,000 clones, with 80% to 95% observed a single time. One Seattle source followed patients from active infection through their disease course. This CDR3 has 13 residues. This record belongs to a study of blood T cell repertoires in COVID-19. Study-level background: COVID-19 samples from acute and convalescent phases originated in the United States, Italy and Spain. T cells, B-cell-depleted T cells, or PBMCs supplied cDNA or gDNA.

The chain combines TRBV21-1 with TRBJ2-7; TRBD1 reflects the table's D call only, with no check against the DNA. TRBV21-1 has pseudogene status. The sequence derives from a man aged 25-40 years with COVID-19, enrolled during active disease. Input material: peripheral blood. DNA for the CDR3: TGTGCCAGCGTACGCAGGGGGTTTGGGGAGCAGTACTTC. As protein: CASVRRGFGEQYF.